Listed below are T cell receptor beta chains from one sample, sequenced in a study of T cell repertoires in cytomegalovirus infection. Their target antigens are unknown. Via MiXCR, TCRdb re-called the reads, giving one row per CDR3 protein. This sample has around 430,000 distinct CDR3 sequences, with 42% found just once. Material: cultured PBMCs, obtained from culture after CMV antigen stimulation. Receptors originate from a human donor in good health (CMV status not recorded). Some clones in this sample may be carry-over from other donors' samples. CDR3s include the opening cysteine and the closing phenylalanine or tryptophan. D genes are given only for firm matches. Some rows have no size entry. The others give once, few or many, or a class for an expanded clone.

v_gene: TRBV19
abundance: NA
d_gene: TRBD1
j_gene: TRBJ2-2
CDR3aa: CASSTGLTGTGELFF
CDR3nt: TGTGCCAGTAGTACAGGCCTGACAGGGACCGGGGAGCTGTTTTTT

v_gene: TRBV7-9
abundance: NA
d_gene: TRBD2
j_gene: TRBJ2-5
CDR3aa: CASSPWTSGRQETQYF
CDR3nt: TGTGCCAGCAGCCCCTGGACTAGCGGAAGGCAAGAGACCCAGTACTTC

v_gene: TRBV7-6
abundance: NA
d_gene: NA
j_gene: TRBJ1-2
CDR3aa: CASEGATANYGYTF
CDR3nt: TGTGCCAGCGAGGGAGCAACAGCTAACTATGGCTACACCTTC

v_gene: TRBV6-1
abundance: few
d_gene: TRBD1
j_gene: TRBJ1-4
CDR3aa: CASSRDRIATNEKLFF
CDR3nt: TGTGCCAGCAGCCGGGACAGAATTGCAACTAATGAAAAACTGTTTTTT

v_gene: TRBV6-6
abundance: few
d_gene: NA
j_gene: TRBJ1-2
CDR3aa: CASSYTREHYGYTF
CDR3nt: TGTGCCAGCAGTTACACCAGAGAACATTATGGCTACACCTTC

v_gene: TRBV10-3
abundance: NA
d_gene: TRBD2
j_gene: TRBJ2-5
CDR3aa: CAISESGGARETQYF
CDR3nt: TGTGCCATCAGTGAATCGGGGGGGGCGAGGGAGACCCAGTACTTC

v_gene: TRBV2
abundance: NA
d_gene: NA
j_gene: TRBJ1-1
CDR3aa: CASSEEGYTEAFF
CDR3nt: TGTGCCAGCAGTGAGGAGGGATACACTGAAGCTTTCTTT

v_gene: TRBV12-3/TRBV12-4
abundance: NA
d_gene: TRBD2
j_gene: TRBJ2-3
CDR3aa: CASAKSSGVNTDTQYF
CDR3nt: TGTGCCAGCGCGAAATCTAGCGGGGTCAACACAGATACGCAGTATTTT

v_gene: TRBV18
abundance: NA
d_gene: NA
j_gene: TRBJ2-1
CDR3aa: CASSFSTSRENEQFF
CDR3nt: TGTGCCAGCTCATTCTCTACTAGCAGGGAGAATGAGCAGTTCTTC

v_gene: TRBV7-2
abundance: NA
d_gene: NA
j_gene: TRBJ1-5
CDR3aa: CASSSTGTSNQPQHF
CDR3nt: TGTGCCAGCAGCTCAACCGGGACTTCCAATCAGCCCCAGCATTTT

v_gene: TRBV6-6
abundance: NA
d_gene: NA
j_gene: TRBJ1-4
CDR3aa: CASSYAYSPEGHEKLFF
CDR3nt: TGTGCCAGCAGTTACGCGTACTCCCCCGAGGGGCATGAAAAACTGTTTTTT